One and the same sample provided the 28 T cell receptor beta chains below, sequenced in a study of regulatory T cells in long-lasting Graves disease. Researchers made TCR beta libraries by using iRepertoire HTBI primers and running Arm-PCR on CDR3 regions. TCRdb fed the multiplex PCR reads into MiXCR, producing one record per CDR3 protein. Here the sample spans around 330,000 distinct CDR3 sequences, approximately 20% being singletons. Time point given: newly diagnosed GD, antithyroid drugs for less than 3 months. From PBMCs, RNA was extracted and then used to make the TCR library. Sequencing was performed on peripheral blood mononuclear cells (PBMCs), taken at new diagnosis, from a patient treated with antithyroid drugs. These receptors were collected from a female donor with Graves disease.

This clonotype was observed many times. This chain connects TRBV20-1 to TRBJ2-3, with 7 positions matching TRBD2. Germline V gene data show CDR1 as DFQATT and CDR2 as SNEGSKA (reference sequence). The CDR3 sequence is 14 residues long. Trimming at V came to 7 bases and at J to 5 bases, leaving 12 bases not matched to a gene. This CDR3 reads CSGGSSGRGDTQYF. The CDR3 nucleotides are TGCAGTGGGGGGTCTAGCGGCCGGGGAGATACGCAGTATTTT.

This clonotype was picked up many times. The gene calls are TRBV9 and TRBJ2-1; 7 bases align to TRBD2. Germline loops: CDR1 SGDLS, CDR2 YYNGEE. This CDR3 has 14 amino acids. V shed 3 bases and J 8 bases; nucleotides not matched to a gene: 8. Written as DNA, the CDR3 is TGTGCCAGCAGCGGTCATGGCGGGAGTTATGAGCAGTTCTTC. It translates to CASSGHGGSYEQFF.

This clonotype has a single count. The J gene is TRBJ2-5, the V gene TRBV11-2; 9 nucleotides align to TRBD1. The CDR3 runs 17 residues. Losses at the gene ends were 5 bases for V and 5 bases for J; bases not matched to a gene: 15. Germline V gives CDR1 SGHAT, CDR2 FQNNGV. The CDR3 nucleotides are TGTGCCAGCAGCCTCGGGAACAGGGGGCCGAAAACGGAGACCCAGTACTTC. Protein sequence: CASSLGNRGPKTETQYF.

This clonotype has ten or more counts. This chain uses TRBV6-1 with TRBJ2-7; 11 bases map to TRBD2. Trimming cost V 7 bases and J 1 base; bases outside gene matches: 6. The CDR3 has 15 amino acids. The germline gives CDR1 MNHNS, CDR2 SASEGT. The CDR3 here is CASKRLAGNSYEQYF. The CDR3 DNA follows: TGTGCCAGCAAAAGACTAGCGGGAAATTCCTACGAGCAGTACTTC.

There are a few counts of this clonotype. Just one base apart from a much larger clone, this may be a read error. V and J are TRBV2 and TRBJ1-4, with D perhaps TRBD1 (5 bases). The CDR3 covers 12 residues. Per germline, CDR1 SNHLY and CDR2 FYNNEI. Trimming pared 2 bases from V and 14 bases from J, leaving 12 bases between. The CDR3 sequence is CASSEWEGCLFF. CDR3 coding DNA: TGTGCCAGCAGTGAATGGGAGGGGTGCCTGTTTTTT.

The chain links TRBV7-9 to TRBJ1-1; D not resolved. The V and J ends lost 6 bases and 1 base respectively, with 27 bases between them. The CDR3 loop spans 19 amino acids. Germline V gene data show CDR1 as SEHNR and CDR2 as FQNEAQ (reference sequence). DNA of the CDR3: TGTGCCAGCAGTCAAAGGGCGGTCTCCAACCCAATCGGGAACACTGAAGCTTTCTTT. Protein sequence: CASSQRAVSNPIGNTEAFF.

This clonotype was detected many times. The chain carries TRBV29-1 and TRBJ1-3; D ambiguous. V lost 4 bases to trimming and J lost 0 bases, with 7 bases between them. Germline V gives CDR1 SQVTM, CDR2 ANQGSEA. This CDR3 has 13 residues. The CDR3 sequence: CSVVRDSGNTIYF. The CDR3 region has the DNA TGCAGCGTTGTTCGGGACTCTGGAAACACCATATATTTT.

This clonotype was detected ten times or more. The gene calls are TRBV28 and TRBJ2-7, with D perhaps matching TRBD2 (6 bases). The CDR3 runs to 14 residues. Germline V CDR1 and CDR2: MDHEN, SYDVKM. V was cut by 5 bases and J by 2 bases, with 13 bases left in between. CDR3 protein: CASSGPRGTYEQYF. Here the CDR3 DNA reads TGTGCCAGCAGTGGCCCTCGCGGGACCTACGAGCAGTACTTC.

Details on this clonotype: A much larger clone sits a single nucleotide away, making a read error possible. This chain uses TRBV5-1 with TRBJ2-7; unclear D gene. The CDR3 loop spans 13 amino acids. Germline CDR1 and CDR2: SGHRS and YFSETQ. The CDR3, as DNA: TGCGCCAGCGGCTTGGCCATGGCCTACGAGCAGTACTTC. Protein product: CASGLAMAYEQYF.

This clonotype was seen ten or more times. The chain uses TRBV11-2 and TRBJ1-1, with 9 bases aligning to TRBD1. Per germline, CDR1 SGHAT and CDR2 FQNNGV. V lost 1 base, J lost 7 bases, and 13 bases stayed unmatched. The CDR3 extends over 17 amino acids. CDR3: CASSLGGTGTGRIEAFF. In DNA form, the CDR3 reads TGTGCCAGCAGCTTAGGAGGAACCGGGACAGGGCGCATTGAAGCTTTCTTT. Filled out from reference TRBV11-2 and TRBJ1-1, the complete variable domain reads EAGVAQSPRYKIIEKRQSVAFWCNPISGHATLYWYQQILGQGPKLLIQFQNNGVVDDSQLPKDRFSAERLKGVDSTLKIQPAKLEDSAVYLCASSLGGTGTGRIEAFFGQGTRLTVV.

This clonotype was seen a few times. This sequence joins TRBV6-1 and TRBJ2-3, with 7 bases identical to TRBD2. V dropped 6 bases and J dropped 1; count of bases not matched to a gene: 1. This CDR3 spans 13 amino acids. CDR1 and CDR2 from the germline V gene are MNHNS and SASEGT. The CDR3 loop reads CASRGLGTDTQYF. In DNA, the CDR3 is TGTGCCAGCAGAGGACTAGGCACAGATACGCAGTATTTT.

This clonotype was found many times. The V and J genes are TRBV19 and TRBJ2-2; D is perhaps TRBD1 or TRBD2 (5 bases each). CDR3 size: 13 residues. The ends were cut back, 7 bases at V and 5 bases at J, with 11 bases in the middle. From germline, CDR1 is LNHDA and CDR2 SQIVND (reference sequence). The CDR3 nucleotides read TGTGCCAGTACTAGGTGGGGGACCGGGGAGCTGTTTTTT. Translation: CASTRWGTGELFF.

This clonotype was found many times. The rearrangement uses TRBV19 and TRBJ2-1, with TRBD2 matching 7 bases. The length of the CDR3 is 15 residues. J was trimmed by 0 bases and V by 8 bases; bases with no gene match: 7. Germline CDR1 LNHDA, CDR2 SQIVND (reference sequence). The CDR3 DNA reads TGTGCCAGTTCGAGGCGGGAGACCTCCTACAATGAGCAGTTCTTC. The encoded protein is CASSRRETSYNEQFF.

Notes on this clonotype: A read error likely explains this, since a far larger clone differs by one base. The chain carries TRBV11-2 and TRBJ2-5; D is possibly TRBD1 or TRBD2 (5 bases each). The CDR3 is 14 amino acids. Germline-derived CDR1 and CDR2 are SGHAT and FQNNGV. The CDR3 is CASSLGGVYNEQLF. The CDR3 DNA reads TGTGCCAGCAGCTTAGGAGGGGTCTACAATGAGCAGCTCTTC.

This clonotype was detected many times. This chain joins TRBV5-1 and TRBJ2-1, with TRBD2 matching over 16 bases. The length of the CDR3 is 18 residues. The V gene end was trimmed by 3 bases and the J gene end by 2 bases; junction bases not matched to a gene: 5. Germline V gives CDR1 SGHRS, CDR2 YFSETQ. CDR3 bases: TGCGCCAGCAGCTCGGGACTAGCGGGAGGGCCCACCTACAATGAGCAGTTCTTC. Translating gives CASSSGLAGGPTYNEQFF.

At least ten counts were recorded for this clonotype. This chain connects TRBV7-9 to TRBJ2-3, with 9 bases aligning to TRBD2. CDR3 length: 16 residues. Germline loops: CDR1 SEHNR, CDR2 FQNEAQ (reference sequence). V shed 4 bases and J 1 base; nucleotides not matched to a gene: 6. CDR3: CASSSNSGSGTDTQYF. As DNA, the CDR3 is TGTGCCAGCAGCTCGAATAGCGGGAGTGGCACAGATACGCAGTATTTT.

A few counts support this clonotype. The CDR3 ends on some other residue instead of the conserved phenylalanine or tryptophan, so this is likely a read error. No DNA is shown, since the ends of the CDR3 on it are uncertain; the CDR3 is the one TCRdb lists. V usage is TRBV18 and J usage is TRBJ2-1. The germline gives CDR1 KGHSH, CDR2 LQKENI. The CDR3 has 8 amino acids, counting both end residues. CDR3 region: CASSPFYP.

Regarding this clonotype: The CDR3 carries no conserved terminal phenylalanine or tryptophan, so it likely arises from a read error. The V gene is TRBV7-9, the J gene TRBJ2-1; D is possibly TRBD1 or TRBD2 (5 bases each). Germline CDR1 and CDR2: SEHNR and FQNEAQ (reference sequence). V was pared by 1 base and J by 10 bases, with 8 bases between. The CDR3 is 12 amino acids. CDR3 DNA: TGTGCCAGCAGCTTAGGGGGGAAGGAGCAGTTCTCC. This gives the protein CASSLGGKEQFS.

This clonotype was counted between two and nine times. The chain carries TRBV9 and TRBJ2-7; 11 bases agree with TRBD2. Trimming at V came to 1 base and at J to 4 bases, leaving 4 bases not matched to a gene. CDR3 length: 15 amino acids. In germline, CDR1 is SGDLS, CDR2 YYNGEE. In nucleotides, the CDR3 is TGTGCCAGCAGCGTATCATTAGCGGGAGGGTACGAGCAGTACTTC. Amino acid sequence: CASSVSLAGGYEQYF.

The J gene is TRBJ2-1, the V gene TRBV29-1, with a possible D match to TRBD2 (5 bases). Germline-derived CDR1 and CDR2 are SQVTM and ANQGSEA. Trimming cost V 0 bases and J 3 bases, with 9 bases left between them. This CDR3 spans 14 amino acids. Here the CDR3 DNA reads TGCAGCGTTGAAGAACTAGAAGGCTACAATGAGCAGTTCTTC. This translates into CSVEELEGYNEQFF.

This clonotype was observed a few times. The chain recombines TRBV18 with TRBJ2-5, with D maybe TRBD1 (7 bases). Per the germline V gene, CDR1 is KGHSH and CDR2 is LQKENI. The CDR3 spans 13 residues. The V and J ends lost 6 bases and 4 bases respectively, with 12 bases between them. This CDR3 is CASSRQGGETQYF. In DNA form, the CDR3 reads TGTGCCAGCTCGCGACAGGGAGGAGAGACCCAGTACTTC.

The chain combines TRBV28 with TRBJ2-7; TRBD1 might be the D (6 bases). The V end was cut by 2 bases, the J end by 2 bases, with 13 bases between. Germline-derived CDR1 and CDR2 are MDHEN and SYDVKM. The CDR3 contains 15 residues. CDR3 in amino acids: CASSLIGTSTYEQYF. DNA for the CDR3: TGTGCCAGCAGTTTAATCGGGACATCAACCTACGAGCAGTACTTC.

The chain recombines TRBV19 with TRBJ2-5, with 7 positions matching TRBD2. J gave up 4 bases and V 7 bases, and 6 bases lay outside the gene matches. CDR3 length: 13 amino acids. Germline values: CDR1 LNHDA, CDR2 SQIVND (reference sequence). The CDR3 here is CASTPWGGETQYF. CDR3 nucleotide sequence: TGTGCCAGTACCCCGTGGGGGGGAGAGACCCAGTACTTC.

A remark on this clonotype: With a much larger clone just one base away, this may be a read error. The rearrangement uses TRBV7-2 and TRBJ2-4; 9 positions agree with TRBD1. The end of the DNA is better explained by TRBJ2-1, so the J call may be wrong. The germline gives CDR1 SGHTA, CDR2 FQGNSA. The CDR3 consists of 15 residues. CDR3 sequence reads: CASSPRGQGSSEQFF. The CDR3 bases are TGTGCCAGCAGCCCTAGGGGACAGGGTTCTTCCGAGCAGTTCTTC.

The chain links TRBV20-1 to TRBJ2-3, with 8 bases identical to TRBD2. CDR1 and CDR2 (germline): DFQATT, SNEGSKA (reference sequence). The CDR3 is 14 residues long. J gave up 1 base and V 3 bases, and 3 bases lay outside the gene matches. The CDR3 coding sequence is TGCAGTGCTAGTTGGCGGGAGGGCACAGATACGCAGTATTTT. This gives the protein CSASWREGTDTQYF.

This clonotype was counted ten times or more. This chain uses TRBV2 with TRBJ1-5, with unresolved D. Between the trimmed V and J ends, which lost 7 bases and 1 base, there was a span of 11 bases. Per the germline V gene, CDR1 is SNHLY and CDR2 is FYNNEI. The CDR3 totals 14 residues. CDR3 sequence reads: CASNLLGSNQPQHF. As DNA, the CDR3 is TGTGCCAGCAATCTCTTAGGGAGCAATCAGCCCCAGCATTTT.

This clonotype showed up just a few times. This sequence may be a read error, since a much larger clone differs from it by one base. This rearrangement joins TRBV12-3 or TRBV12-4 to TRBJ2-7, with D uncertain. The length of the CDR3 is 11 residues. This chain's CDR3 is CASRGIYERYF. The CDR3 DNA follows: TGTGCCAGCAGGGGCATATACGAGCGGTACTTC.

The genes are TRBV9 and TRBJ2-5; TRBD2 agrees at 7 bases. The length of the CDR3 is 15 residues. CDR1 is SGDLS, CDR2 YYNGEE, per germline. Trimming cost V 4 bases and J 1 base; bases outside gene matches: 7. The CDR3 protein is CASSPRSGTQETQYF. In DNA, the CDR3 is TGTGCCAGCAGCCCAAGAAGCGGGACCCAAGAGACCCAGTACTTC.